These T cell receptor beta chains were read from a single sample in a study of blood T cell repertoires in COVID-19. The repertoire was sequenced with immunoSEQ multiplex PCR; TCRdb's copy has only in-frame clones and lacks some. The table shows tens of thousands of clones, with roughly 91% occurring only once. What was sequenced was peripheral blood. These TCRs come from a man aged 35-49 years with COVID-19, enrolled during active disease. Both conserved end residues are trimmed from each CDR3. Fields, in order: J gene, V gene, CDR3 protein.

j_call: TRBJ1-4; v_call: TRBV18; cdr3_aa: ASSPQLGQDTGKLF
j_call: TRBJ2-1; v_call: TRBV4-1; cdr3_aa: ASSPGQGYNEQF
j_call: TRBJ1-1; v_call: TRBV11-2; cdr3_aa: ASSLNAGATEAF
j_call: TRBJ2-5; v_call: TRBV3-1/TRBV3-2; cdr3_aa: ASRGTGIETQY
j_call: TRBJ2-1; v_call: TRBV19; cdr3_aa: ASTANGAYNEQF
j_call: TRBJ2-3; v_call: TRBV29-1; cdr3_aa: SVDLAGGPDTQY
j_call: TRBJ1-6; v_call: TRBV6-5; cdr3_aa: ASRYGQGVSPLH
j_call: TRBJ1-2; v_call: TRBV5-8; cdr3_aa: ASSLGGVSNGYT
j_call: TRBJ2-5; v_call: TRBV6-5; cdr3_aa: ASNGKGVWETQY
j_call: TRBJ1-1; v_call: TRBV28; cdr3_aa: ASSAGRRTEAF
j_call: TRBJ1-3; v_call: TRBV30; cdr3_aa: AGGGDKLGNTIY
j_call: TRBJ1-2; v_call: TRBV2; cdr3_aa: ASSRGSYGYT
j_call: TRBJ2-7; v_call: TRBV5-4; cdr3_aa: ASTGGTGGYEQY
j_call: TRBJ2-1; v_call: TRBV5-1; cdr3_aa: ASSLIAGQGTNEQF
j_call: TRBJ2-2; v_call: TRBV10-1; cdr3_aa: ASSESSVGELF
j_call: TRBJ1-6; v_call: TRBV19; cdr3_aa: ASTDTNSPLH
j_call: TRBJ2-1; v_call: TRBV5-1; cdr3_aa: ASSLEPSGGANEQF
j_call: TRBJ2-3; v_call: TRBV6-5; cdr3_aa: ASRRSFTDTQY
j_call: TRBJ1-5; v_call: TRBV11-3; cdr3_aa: ASSSLTVSMEPQH
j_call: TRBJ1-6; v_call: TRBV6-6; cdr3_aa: ASTPEAPLH
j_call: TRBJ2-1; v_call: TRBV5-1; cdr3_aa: ASSLGTSDYNEQF
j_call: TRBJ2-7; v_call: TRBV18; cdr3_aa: ASSPPGQGGYEQY
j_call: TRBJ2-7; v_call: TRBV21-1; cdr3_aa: ASSKISAVCYEQY
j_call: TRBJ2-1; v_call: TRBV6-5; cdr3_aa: ASSRQGKVVNEQF
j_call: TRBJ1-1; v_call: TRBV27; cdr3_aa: ASQRGQARRGYKQNTEAF
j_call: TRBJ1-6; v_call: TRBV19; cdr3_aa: ASSIGQPGSYNSPLH
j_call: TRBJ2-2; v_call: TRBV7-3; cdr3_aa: ASSLSGSDTGELF
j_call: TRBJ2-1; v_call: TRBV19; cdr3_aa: ASRRRGRNEQF
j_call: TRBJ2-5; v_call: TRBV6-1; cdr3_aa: ASSEEGWGETQY
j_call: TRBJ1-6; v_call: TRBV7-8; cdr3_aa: ASSLGDRVSPLH
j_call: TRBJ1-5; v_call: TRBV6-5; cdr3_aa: ASSYVGGNQPQH
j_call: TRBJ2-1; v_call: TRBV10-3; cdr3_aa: ASRLALGEQF
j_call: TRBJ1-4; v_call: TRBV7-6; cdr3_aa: ASSPRASEGAEKLF
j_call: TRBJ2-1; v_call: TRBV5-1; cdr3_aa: ASSTGTGDNEQF
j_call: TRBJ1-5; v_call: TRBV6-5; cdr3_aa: ASSSDINSNQPQH
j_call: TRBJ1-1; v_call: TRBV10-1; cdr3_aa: ASSTGGYF
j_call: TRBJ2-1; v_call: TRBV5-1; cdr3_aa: ASSLGLASASDEQF